A single T cell receptor (beta chain) is shown here with its context. This clonotype was recorded a few times. Its cognate antigen has yet to be identified. Base qualities are not recorded, but no much larger clone differs from it by a single base. The sample belongs to a study of T-cell reconstitution after alpha-beta-depleted transplantation in children (TCRdb year 2016). Background on the whole study: T-cell immune reconstitution after TCRalphabeta/CD19-depleted allogeneic hematopoietic cell transplantation in children was quantitatively tracked in the study by means of TCR repertoire profiling.

Library preparation used PCR. The instrument given in TCRdb is Illumina HiSeq 2500. TCR libraries were prepared with molecular barcoding, using unique molecular identifiers to normalize TCRbeta repertoire quantification. Starting from the raw public reads, TCRdb applied fastp trimming at Q25, assembled clones with MiXCR and retained in-frame beta chains. For every CDR3 protein sequence, its rows merge into one entry that carries the most common genes and DNA. The sample table contains roughly 500,000 distinct CDR3 sequences; only one count was recorded for about 16% of them. 3% to 4% of the sample comes from the top ten. Specimen: PBMCs from the stem cell graft donor, collected from the stem cell graft. The clonotype was recovered from a human donor who donated a stem cell graft to a child with acute lymphoblastic leukemia.

The base sequence is TGCAGCGTTGAAGCCCGGGGACAGGGACTATACGAGCAGTACTTC. Its coded protein is CSVEARGQGLYEQYF. This sequence uses TRBV29-1 and TRBJ2-7, with 9 junctional bases fitting TRBD1. According to the germline V gene, CDR1 reads SQVTM and CDR2 reads ANQGSEA. Germline trimming amounts to 1 base on V and 4 bases on J, with 8 as the count of junction bases outside the gene matches. The CDR3 starts with the cysteine, ends with the phenylalanine, and has 15 residues. The CDR3 DNA has 45 bases and is translated from base 1.